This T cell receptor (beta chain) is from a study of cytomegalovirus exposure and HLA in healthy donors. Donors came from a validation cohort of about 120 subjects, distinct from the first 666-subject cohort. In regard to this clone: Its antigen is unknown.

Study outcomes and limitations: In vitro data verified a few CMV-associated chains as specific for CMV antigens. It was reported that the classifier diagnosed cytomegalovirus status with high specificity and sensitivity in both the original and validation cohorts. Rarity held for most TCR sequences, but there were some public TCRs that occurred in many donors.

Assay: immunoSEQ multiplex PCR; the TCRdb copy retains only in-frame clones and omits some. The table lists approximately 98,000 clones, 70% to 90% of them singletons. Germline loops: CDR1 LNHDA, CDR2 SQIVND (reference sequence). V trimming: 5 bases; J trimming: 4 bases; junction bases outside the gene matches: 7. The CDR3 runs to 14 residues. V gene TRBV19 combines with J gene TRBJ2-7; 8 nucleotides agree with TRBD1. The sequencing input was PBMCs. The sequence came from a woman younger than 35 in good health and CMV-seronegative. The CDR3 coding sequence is TGTGCCAGTAGTGTCCCAGGGGGCAAGTACGAGCAGTACTTC. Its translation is CASSVPGGKYEQYF. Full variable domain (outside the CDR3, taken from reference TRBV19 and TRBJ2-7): DGGITQSPKYLFRKEGQNVTLSCEQNLNHDAMYWYRQDPGQGLRLIYYSQIVNDFQKGDIAEGYSVSREKKESFPLTVTSAQKNPTAFYLCASSVPGGKYEQYFGPGTRLTVT.